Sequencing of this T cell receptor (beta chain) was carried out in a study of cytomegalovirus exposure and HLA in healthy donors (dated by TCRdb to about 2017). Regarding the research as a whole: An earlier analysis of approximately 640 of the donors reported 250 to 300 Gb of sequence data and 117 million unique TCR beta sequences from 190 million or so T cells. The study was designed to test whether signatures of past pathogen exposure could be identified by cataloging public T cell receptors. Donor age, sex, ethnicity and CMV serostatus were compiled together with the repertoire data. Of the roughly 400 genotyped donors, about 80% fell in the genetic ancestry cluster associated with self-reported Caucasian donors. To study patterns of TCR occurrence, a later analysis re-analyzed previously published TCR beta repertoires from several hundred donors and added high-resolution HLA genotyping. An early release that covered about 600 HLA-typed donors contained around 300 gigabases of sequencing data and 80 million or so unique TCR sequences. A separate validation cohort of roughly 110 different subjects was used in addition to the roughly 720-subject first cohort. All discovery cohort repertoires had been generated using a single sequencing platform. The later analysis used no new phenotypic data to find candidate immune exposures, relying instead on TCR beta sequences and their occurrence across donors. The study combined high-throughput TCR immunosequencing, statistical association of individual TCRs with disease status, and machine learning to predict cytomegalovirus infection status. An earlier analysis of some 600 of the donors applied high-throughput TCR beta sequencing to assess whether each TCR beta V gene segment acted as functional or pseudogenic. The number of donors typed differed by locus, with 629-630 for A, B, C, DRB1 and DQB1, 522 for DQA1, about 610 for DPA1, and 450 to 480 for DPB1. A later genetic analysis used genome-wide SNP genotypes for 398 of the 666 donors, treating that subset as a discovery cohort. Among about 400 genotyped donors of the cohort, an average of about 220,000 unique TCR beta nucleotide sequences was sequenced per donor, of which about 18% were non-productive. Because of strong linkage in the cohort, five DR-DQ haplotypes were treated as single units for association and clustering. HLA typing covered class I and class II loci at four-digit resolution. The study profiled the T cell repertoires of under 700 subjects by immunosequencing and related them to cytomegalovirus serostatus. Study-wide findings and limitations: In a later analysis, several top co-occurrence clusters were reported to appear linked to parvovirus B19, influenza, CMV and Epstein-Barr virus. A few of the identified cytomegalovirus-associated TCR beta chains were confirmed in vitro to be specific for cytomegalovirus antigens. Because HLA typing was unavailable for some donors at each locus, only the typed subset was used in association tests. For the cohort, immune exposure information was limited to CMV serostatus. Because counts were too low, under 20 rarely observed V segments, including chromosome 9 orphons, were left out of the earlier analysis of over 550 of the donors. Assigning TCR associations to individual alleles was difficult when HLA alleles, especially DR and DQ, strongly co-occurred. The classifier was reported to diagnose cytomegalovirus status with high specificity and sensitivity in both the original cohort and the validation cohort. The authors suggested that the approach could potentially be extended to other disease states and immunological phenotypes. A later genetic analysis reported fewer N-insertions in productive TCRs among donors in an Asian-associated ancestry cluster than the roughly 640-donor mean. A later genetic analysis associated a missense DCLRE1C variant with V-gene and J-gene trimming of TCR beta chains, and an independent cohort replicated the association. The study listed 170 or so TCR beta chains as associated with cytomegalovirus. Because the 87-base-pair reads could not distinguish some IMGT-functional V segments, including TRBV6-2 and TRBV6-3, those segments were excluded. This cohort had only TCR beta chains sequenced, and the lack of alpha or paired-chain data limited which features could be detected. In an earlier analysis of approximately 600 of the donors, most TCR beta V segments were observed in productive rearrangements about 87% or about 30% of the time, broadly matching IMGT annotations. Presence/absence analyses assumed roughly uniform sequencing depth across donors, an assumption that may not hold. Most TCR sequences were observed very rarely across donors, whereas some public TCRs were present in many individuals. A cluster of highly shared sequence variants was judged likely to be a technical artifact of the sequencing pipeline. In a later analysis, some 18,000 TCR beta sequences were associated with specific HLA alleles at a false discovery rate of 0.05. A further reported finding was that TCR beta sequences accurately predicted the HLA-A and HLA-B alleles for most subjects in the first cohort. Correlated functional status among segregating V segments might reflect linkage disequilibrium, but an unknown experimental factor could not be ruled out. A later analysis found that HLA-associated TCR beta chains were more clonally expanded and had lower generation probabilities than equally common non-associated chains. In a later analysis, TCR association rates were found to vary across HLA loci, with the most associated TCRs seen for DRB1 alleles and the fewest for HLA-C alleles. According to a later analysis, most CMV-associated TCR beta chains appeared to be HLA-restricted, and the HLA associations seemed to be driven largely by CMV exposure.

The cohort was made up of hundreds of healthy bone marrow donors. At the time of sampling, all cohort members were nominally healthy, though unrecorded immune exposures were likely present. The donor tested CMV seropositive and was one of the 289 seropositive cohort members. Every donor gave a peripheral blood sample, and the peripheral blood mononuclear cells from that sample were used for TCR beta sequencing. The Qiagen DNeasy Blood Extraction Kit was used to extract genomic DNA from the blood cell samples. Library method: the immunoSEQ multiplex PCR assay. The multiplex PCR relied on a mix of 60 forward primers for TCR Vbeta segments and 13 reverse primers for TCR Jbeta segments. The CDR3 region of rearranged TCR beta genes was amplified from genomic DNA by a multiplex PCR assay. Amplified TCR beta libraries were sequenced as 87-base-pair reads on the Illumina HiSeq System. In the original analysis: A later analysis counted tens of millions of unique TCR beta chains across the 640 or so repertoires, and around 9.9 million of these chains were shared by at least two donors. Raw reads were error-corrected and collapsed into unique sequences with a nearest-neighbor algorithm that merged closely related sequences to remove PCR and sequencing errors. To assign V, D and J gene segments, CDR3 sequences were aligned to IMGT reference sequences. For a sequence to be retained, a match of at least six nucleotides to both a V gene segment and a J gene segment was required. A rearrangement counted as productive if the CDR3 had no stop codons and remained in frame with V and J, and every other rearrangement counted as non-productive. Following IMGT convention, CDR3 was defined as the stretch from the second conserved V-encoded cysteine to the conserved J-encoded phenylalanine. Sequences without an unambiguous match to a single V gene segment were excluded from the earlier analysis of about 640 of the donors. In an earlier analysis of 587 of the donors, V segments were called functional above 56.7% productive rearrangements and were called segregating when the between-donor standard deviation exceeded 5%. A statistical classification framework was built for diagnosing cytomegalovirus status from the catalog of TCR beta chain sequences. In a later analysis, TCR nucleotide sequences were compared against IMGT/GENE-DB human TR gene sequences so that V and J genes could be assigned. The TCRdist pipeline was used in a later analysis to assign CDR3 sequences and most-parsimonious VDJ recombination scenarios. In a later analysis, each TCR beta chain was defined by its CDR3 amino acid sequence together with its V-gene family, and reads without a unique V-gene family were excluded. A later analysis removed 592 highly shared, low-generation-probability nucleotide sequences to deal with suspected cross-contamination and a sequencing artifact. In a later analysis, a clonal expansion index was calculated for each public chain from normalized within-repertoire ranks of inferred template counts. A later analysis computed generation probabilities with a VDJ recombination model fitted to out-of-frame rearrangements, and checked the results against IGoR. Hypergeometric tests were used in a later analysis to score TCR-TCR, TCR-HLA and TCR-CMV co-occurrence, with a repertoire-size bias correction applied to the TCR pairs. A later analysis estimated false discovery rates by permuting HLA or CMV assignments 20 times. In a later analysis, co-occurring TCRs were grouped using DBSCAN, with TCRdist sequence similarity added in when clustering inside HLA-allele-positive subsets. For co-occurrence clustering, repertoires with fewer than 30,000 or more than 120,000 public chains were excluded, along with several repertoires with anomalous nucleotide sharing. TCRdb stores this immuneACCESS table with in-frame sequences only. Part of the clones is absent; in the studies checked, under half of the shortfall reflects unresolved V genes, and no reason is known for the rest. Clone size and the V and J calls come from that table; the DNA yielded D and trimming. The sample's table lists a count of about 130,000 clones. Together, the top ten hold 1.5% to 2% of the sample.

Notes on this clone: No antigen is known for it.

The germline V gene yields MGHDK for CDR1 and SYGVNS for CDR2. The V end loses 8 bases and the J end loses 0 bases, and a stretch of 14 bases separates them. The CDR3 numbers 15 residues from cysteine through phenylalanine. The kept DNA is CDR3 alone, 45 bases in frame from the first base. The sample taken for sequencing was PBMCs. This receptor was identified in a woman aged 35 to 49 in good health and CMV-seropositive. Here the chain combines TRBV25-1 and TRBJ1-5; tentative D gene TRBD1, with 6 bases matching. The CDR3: CASYGQPYSNQPQHF. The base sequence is TGTGCCAGCTATGGACAGCCGTATAGCAATCAGCCCCAGCATTTT.